These 14 T cell receptor beta chains were all obtained from the same sample, sequenced in a study of cytomegalovirus exposure and HLA in healthy donors. Use of 60 Vbeta and 13 Jbeta primers characterized the PCR. The repertoire was sequenced with immunoSEQ multiplex PCR; TCRdb's copy has only in-frame clones and lacks some. The sample yields around 98,000 clones, around 68% seen once. The sample consisted of PBMCs. The source is a female donor in good health and CMV-seronegative.

The rearrangement joins TRBV27 to TRBJ1-2; tentative D call: TRBD1 (6 bases). Germline V gene sequence: CDR1 MNHEY, CDR2 SMNVEV (reference sequence). The CDR3 is made up of 13 amino acids. The V and J ends lost 2 bases and 6 bases respectively, with 10 bases between them. This CDR3 is CASSLGAGDGYTF. The CDR3 bases are TGTGCCAGCAGTTTAGGCGCAGGGGATGGCTACACCTTC.

The chain carries TRBV27 and TRBJ1-2; 7 positions agree with TRBD1. CDR1 is MNHEY, CDR2 SMNVEV, per germline (reference sequence). V shed 5 bases, J shed 0 bases, and the junction held 3 bases outside the gene matches. This CDR3 is 14 amino acids long. The CDR3 DNA reads as TGTGCCAGCAGTCCGACAGGGCCTAACTATGGCTACACCTTC. It specifies CASSPTGPNYGYTF.

The V call is TRBV5-1, the J call TRBJ2-1, with 8 positions matching TRBD1. J gave up 6 bases and V 3 bases, and 8 bases lay outside the gene matches. This CDR3 is 15 amino acids long. CDR1 is SGHRS, CDR2 YFSETQ, per germline. The chain's CDR3 is CASSYGQGRSNEQFF. The CDR3 coding sequence is TGCGCCAGCAGCTACGGACAGGGACGGTCCAATGAGCAGTTCTTC.

A few counts support this clone. The V gene is TRBV5-1, the J gene TRBJ1-1; maybe TRBD1 (5 bases). The CDR3 sequence is 14 residues long. Germline V gives CDR1 SGHRS, CDR2 YFSETQ. Trimming shortened V by 3 bases and J by 1 base, and 10 bases separated the two germline ends. The CDR3 loop is CASSSGGANTEAFF. The DNA for the CDR3 is TGCGCCAGCAGCTCCGGAGGGGCGAACACTGAAGCTTTCTTT.

The chain links TRBV9 to TRBJ2-3, with 7 nucleotides matching TRBD2. Germline CDR1 SGDLS, CDR2 YYNGEE. The CDR3 runs 16 residues. V was pared by 3 bases and J by 4 bases, with 11 bases of the junction left unmatched. As DNA, the CDR3 is TGTGCCAGCAGCGCCCCCGGTACGGGGGGACCAGATACGCAGTATTTT. This gives the protein CASSAPGTGGPDTQYF.

CDR3 nucleotides: TGCGCCAGCAGCTTAGGGACTTACCAAGAGACCCAGTACTTC. This sequence encodes CASSLGTYQETQYF. The rearrangement joins TRBV5-1 to TRBJ2-5; TRBD2 is a possible D gene (6 bases). The CDR3 spans 14 residues. Trimming stripped 2 bases from V and 0 bases from J, with 8 bases between. CDR1 is SGHRS, CDR2 YFSETQ, per germline.

This clone was seen only once. The chain couples TRBV27 to TRBJ2-7; D remains ambiguous. The CDR3 extends over 11 amino acids. Germline CDR1 and CDR2: MNHEY and SMNVEV (reference sequence). V shed 5 bases and J shed 0 bases, with 2 bases lying between them. CDR3 nucleotides: TGTGCCAGCAGTCTCTCCTACGAGCAGTACTTC. Protein: CASSLSYEQYF.

The chain combines TRBV28 with TRBJ1-1; the D gene is possibly TRBD1 (6 bases). Germline CDR1 reads MDHEN; CDR2 reads SYDVKM. Trimming took off 3 bases at V and 1 base at J, with 9 bases between the two ends. The length of the CDR3 is 14 residues. CDR3 coding DNA: TGTGCCAGCAGTTTCGTCAGGGGGAACACTGAAGCTTTCTTT. This sequence encodes CASSFVRGNTEAFF.

For this clone: Mismatch with germline at one junction end may stem from a read error. The chain employs TRBV7-9 and TRBJ1-2; TRBD1 matches at 8 bases. The CDR3 runs 16 residues. Germline V gene sequence: CDR1 SEHNR, CDR2 FQNEAQ (reference sequence). The CDR3 spells CSSLLGQASPNYGYTF. CDR3 bases: TGTTCCAGTCTGTTGGGACAGGCCAGTCCTAACTATGGCTACACCTTC.

The V and J genes are TRBV7-3 and TRBJ2-1; 9 bases fit TRBD2. The germline CDR1 and CDR2 sequences are SGHTA and FQGTGA. CDR3 length equals 14 residues. V was clipped by 2 bases and J by 8 bases; unmatched bases: 4. CDR3 sequence: CASSLAGGLDEQFF. The CDR3 DNA reads TGTGCCAGCAGCTTAGCGGGAGGGTTAGATGAGCAGTTCTTC.

The chain employs TRBV5-4 and TRBJ2-7; 9 bases are shared with TRBD1. The CDR3 runs to 15 residues. CDR1 SGHNT and CDR2 YYREEE come from the germline V gene (reference sequence). J lost 4 bases, V lost 4 bases, and 9 bases had no gene match. The CDR3 sequence is CASSRTDRGEYEQYF. Here the CDR3 DNA reads TGTGCCAGCAGCCGTACGGACAGGGGCGAGTACGAGCAGTACTTC.

The table lists this clone with a count of one. This rearrangement joins TRBV14 to TRBJ2-2, with TRBD2 matching 7 bases. The germline CDR1 and CDR2 sequences are SGHDN and FVKESK. The junction had 3 bases not matched to a gene; V was cut back by 4 bases and J by 4 bases. This CDR3 spans 14 amino acids. The CDR3 DNA follows: TGTGCCAGCAGCCGGGGGGGGAGCACCGGGGAGCTGTTTTTT. Translated: CASSRGGSTGELFF.

A single count supports this clone. CDR3 region: CASSLAPPGNTEAFF. The CDR3 DNA reads TGTGCCAGCAGCTTAGCACCTCCGGGGAACACTGAAGCTTTCTTT. J is TRBJ1-1 and V is TRBV7-2; D gene unclear. This CDR3 comprises 15 residues. Germline CDR1 and CDR2: SGHTA and FQGNSA. Between the trimmed V and J ends, which lost 0 bases and 1 base, there was a span of 9 bases.

The rearrangement uses TRBV9 and TRBJ1-5, with a possible D match to TRBD1 (5 bases). Germline V CDR1 and CDR2: SGDLS, YYNGEE. The V gene lost 2 bases and the J gene lost 7 bases, with 13 bases spanning the gap. The CDR3 totals 14 residues. In DNA form, the CDR3 reads TGTGCCAGCAGCGTCGGGCAGGGCCCCCAGCCCCAGCATTTT. Its protein product is CASSVGQGPQPQHF.